This paragraph reports one TCR beta chain. Its antigen is not yet known. Per-base quality was not reported, and no clone a single base away is much larger than it. TCR beta CDR3 regions were amplified from RNA transcripts. The first round of RT-PCR for the TCR CDR3 was performed with the HTBI primer set and the Qiagen OneStep RT-PCR kit. The libraries were constructed in a second round of multiplex PCR and then size-selected and purified. Paired-end sequencing of the libraries was performed with 100 bp reads on an Illumina HiSeq2000. Per the source publication's procedure: SOAPnuke was used to process the raw data, throwing out any read that contained adapters or uncalled bases, had a mean Phred below 15, or lacked an exact constant-primer or identifier match. COPE v1.2.5 was used to merge high-quality paired reads, and clonotypes were defined as unique nucleotide sequences. Clonotypes were aligned to IMGT TRBV, TRBD and TRBJ reference segments using MiTCR v1.1. Only V-J combinations with frequency above 0.0001, covering roughly 99% of repertoires, were analysed. A TCS score was defined as the ratio between F50 (clonal expansion) and ExV (chaos), using BLOSUM62-based TCRdist between CDR3 peptides within each V-J. Welch's t-statistics and random forest reduced just over 500 V-J features to roughly 13, which were used in a naive Bayes classifier (R e1071). The public reads were quality trimmed at Q25 with fastp and then assembled into clones with MiXCR by TCRdb, keeping productive beta chains. Duplicate CDR3 protein sequences are folded into a single record with the most common DNA and genes. The V and J calls, along with clone size, are taken from TCRdb and not from the paper's own processing. This sample lists around 400,000 distinct CDR3 sequences; 20% to 25% were detected once. The ten largest clones capture roughly 80% of the sample.

These data belong to a study of T cells in Graves' hyperthyroidism and ophthalmopathy (dated by TCRdb to about 2019). In terms of the full investigation: Peripheral blood was sampled at the time of initial diagnosis, prior to any treatment. In addition, the study compared T-cell repertoires in thyroid tissue and in blood from roughly six Graves' hyperthyroidism patients. The approximately 90 discovery patients were divided at random into training and test sets in a 7:3 ratio. Following sampling, methimazole starting at 30 mg daily was given to hyperthyroidism patients, and high-dose intravenous methylprednisolone was given to ophthalmopathy patients. Prospective prediction of ophthalmopathy was tested in an independent validation cohort consisting of some 19 hyperthyroidism patients and more than 15 patients who later progressed to ophthalmopathy. To identify distinguishing TCR V-J signatures, a discovery cohort of about 100 patients was used, comprising fewer than 45 with Graves' ophthalmopathy and about 59 with stable Graves' hyperthyroidism. TCR Vbeta CDR3 sequencing of 135 peripheral blood samples (roughly 43 ophthalmopathy, around 80 hyperthyroidism and roughly 17 progressor patients) is reported in the paper. Summary of the overall study and its limitations: Most expanded thyroid clonotypes (frequency above 0.001) were also detected in blood, a finding suggesting that blood repertoires may reflect thyroid immune responses. In validation, progression to ophthalmopathy was predicted by the model with approximately 67% sensitivity and around 75% specificity, a median of roughly six months before onset. A model built on a 13 V-J signature distinguished ophthalmopathy from stable hyperthyroidism, reaching 85% to 90% sensitivity and approximately 81% specificity in cross-validation and 80%/75% in testing. No statistical method was used to fix the sample size in advance, and group allocation was not hidden from the investigators.

A patient counted as having stable Graves' hyperthyroidism if no progression to ophthalmopathy occurred over 18 months of follow-up. Hyperthyroidism patients were newly diagnosed, had a disease duration of under 2 months, and were aged 18 to 65 years. The study excluded patients with uncontrolled infections, other autoimmune diseases, pregnancy or lactation. Diagnoses relied on clinical symptoms, serum thyroxine and TRAb, thyroid ultrasound and orbital computed tomography. PBMCs were separated from 10 ml of fresh peripheral blood using Ficoll-Paque density gradient centrifugation. Total RNA was extracted using Trizol reagent, and RNA quality was assessed on an Agilent 2100 Bioanalyzer. Sequencing used blood. The sequence came from a man between 45 and 60 years old with Graves' hyperthyroidism.

The bases are TGTGCCAGCAGAACAAGGGCCCCGACCTACGAGCAGTACTTC. This translates into CASRTRAPTYEQYF. The sequence joins TRBV6-1 to TRBJ2-7, with the identity of the D gene unclear. Trimming takes 6 bases from V and 2 bases from J, and the germline ends sit 14 bases apart. The germline V gene supplies CDR1 MNHNS and CDR2 SASEGT. There are 14 amino acids in the CDR3, from cysteine to phenylalanine inclusive. Here the CDR3 DNA is all that survives: 42 bases in frame from base 1.